Listed here are 29 T cell receptor beta chains from one sample, sequenced in a study of molecular identifiers for immune sequencing clone quantification. TCRdb called the PCR reads again in MiXCR, with one record for every CDR3 protein. The repertoire holds hundreds of thousands of distinct CDR3 sequences, with about 25% as singletons. Source material: naive CD8+ T cells from blood, with Jurkat cell RNA spiked in. Described subset: FACS-sorted CD8+CD4-CCR7+CD45RA+ naive T cells. Receptors were obtained from a human donor in good health. Some libraries in this study had Jurkat cell RNA spiked in.

This clonotype was observed at least ten times. V is TRBV6-6 and J is TRBJ2-3; 8 nucleotides align to TRBD1. Germline trimming cut 2 bases from V and 5 bases from J; bases unmatched to any gene: 9. The germline gives CDR1 MNHNY, CDR2 SVGAGI (reference sequence). This CDR3 has 16 residues. CDR3 in amino acids: CASSYHPGQARDTQYF. DNA for the CDR3: TGTGCCAGCAGTTACCACCCGGGACAGGCGAGAGATACGCAGTATTTT.

This clonotype was found many times. The chain has TRBV21-1 and TRBJ2-3; the table's D call, TRBD2, was not checked against the DNA. TRBV21-1 is reported as a pseudogene. The CDR3 contains 14 residues. The chain's CDR3 is CARLTSGRADTQYF. The DNA for the CDR3 is TGTGCCCGCCTGACTAGCGGGAGGGCAGATACGCAGTATTTT.

This clonotype was seen repeatedly, ten times or more. The chain employs TRBV7-9 and TRBJ2-3; 8 bases agree with TRBD2. Germline-derived CDR1 and CDR2 are SEHNR and FQNEAQ (reference sequence). J lost 1 base, V lost 5 bases, and 8 bases had no gene match. CDR3 length equals 16 residues. In nucleotides, the CDR3 is TGTGCCAGCAGCGACCGACTAGCGAGTCGCACAGATACGCAGTATTTT. Its protein is CASSDRLASRTDTQYF.

The chain recombines TRBV29-1 with TRBJ2-1; 8 bases agree with TRBD1. After removal of 3 bases from V and 8 bases from J, the junction contained 9 bases not matched to a gene. The CDR3 totals 14 residues. CDR1 and CDR2 (germline): SQVTM, ANQGSEA. CDR3 sequence: CSVDAWTGRYEQFF. The CDR3 bases are TGCAGCGTTGATGCCTGGACAGGGCGCTATGAGCAGTTCTTC.

In regard to this clonotype: Relative to the germline gene, one junction end is altered; a read error may explain this. CDR3 region: CASSPVGGTEPQYF. The CDR3 bases are TGTGCCAGCAGTCCCGTGGGCGGAACAGAGCCCCAGTACTTC. The chain is built from TRBV2 and TRBJ2-5; D gene unclear. The germline CDR1 and CDR2 sequences are SNHLY and FYNNEI. The CDR3 contains 14 residues.

This clonotype has ten or more counts. The chain uses TRBV12-3 or TRBV12-4 and TRBJ1-3; 7 bases are a match to TRBD1. After removal of 7 bases from V and 4 bases from J, the junction contained 7 bases not matched to a gene. The CDR3 is 14 amino acids. The CDR3 loop reads CASTQQGRGNTIYF. As DNA, the CDR3 is TGTGCCAGCACCCAACAGGGGCGGGGAAACACCATATATTTT.

The V call is TRBV12-3 or TRBV12-4, the J call TRBJ2-5; TRBD1 matches 9 bases. This CDR3 is 15 amino acids long. J gave up 5 bases and V 6 bases, and 10 bases lay outside the gene matches. The CDR3 bases are TGTGCCAGCAGGGAACCGGGACAGGGAGATGAGACCCAGTACTTC. Protein product: CASREPGQGDETQYF.

Many counts were recorded for this clonotype. The chain couples TRBV25-1 to TRBJ2-5, with D perhaps given as TRBD1 or TRBD2 (6 bases each). The length of the CDR3 is 15 residues. Germline V lookup: CDR1 MGHDK, CDR2 SYGVNS. The V end lost 4 bases, the J end lost 5 bases, and 17 bases lay between the germline ends. CDR3 protein: CASSGGTLPKETQYF. CDR3 DNA: TGTGCCAGCAGTGGCGGGACACTCCCTAAGGAGACCCAGTACTTC.

The table lists this clonotype with many counts. V gene TRBV20-1 combines with J gene TRBJ1-1; unclear D gene. CDR1 and CDR2 from the germline V gene are DFQATT and SNEGSKA (reference sequence). The CDR3 has 11 residues. The CDR3: CSLTLNTEAFF. The CDR3 nucleotides are TGCAGCCTCACATTGAACACTGAAGCTTTCTTT.

This clonotype was seen ten or more times. This chain joins TRBV11-2 and TRBJ2-1; D is tentatively TRBD1 or TRBD2 (5 bases each). Trimming cost V 1 base and J 9 bases, with 10 bases left between them. The CDR3 consists of 13 residues. The germline V gene has CDR1 SGHAT and CDR2 FQNNGV. The CDR3 loop reads CASSLAGAGEQFF. In DNA, the CDR3 is TGTGCCAGCAGCTTAGCCGGGGCAGGTGAGCAGTTCTTC.

The genes are TRBV5-1 and TRBJ2-5; D is perhaps TRBD1 (6 bases). The V gene's germline CDR1 is SGHRS and CDR2 YFSETQ. Trimming took 4 bases from V and 5 from J, leaving 15 bases between them. The CDR3 is 14 residues long. CDR3 amino acids: CASSRNRVGETQYF. In DNA, the CDR3 is TGCGCCAGCAGCAGGAACAGGGTTGGGGAGACCCAGTACTTC.

This clonotype was counted between two and nine times. This CDR3 is missing its conserved last phenylalanine or tryptophan, likely due to a read error. The J gene is TRBJ2-5, the V gene TRBV27; 10 nucleotides agree with TRBD2. CDR1 is MNHEY, CDR2 SMNVEV, per germline (reference sequence). This CDR3 comprises 15 residues. V trimming: 0 bases; J trimming: 8 bases; junction bases outside the gene matches: 6. The CDR3 bases are TGTGCCAGCAGTTTATCTAGCGGGGGGCCTGAAACCCAGTACTCC. Residues: CASSLSSGGPETQYS.

This clonotype came up many times. The rearrangement joins TRBV7-9 to TRBJ2-4; weak D call: TRBD1 (6 bases). The CDR3 sequence is 15 residues long. Per germline, CDR1 SEHNR and CDR2 FQNEAQ (reference sequence). The V end was cut by 6 bases, the J end by 1 base, with 13 bases between. CDR3: CASSSLGAAKNIQYF. CDR3 sequence (DNA): TGTGCCAGCAGTTCCTTGGGGGCTGCCAAAAACATTCAGTACTTC. Drawing the rest from reference TRBV7-9 and TRBJ2-4, the complete variable domain is DTGVSQNPRHKITKRGQNVTFRCDPISEHNRLYWYRQTLGQGPEFLTYFQNEAQLEKSRLLSDRFSAERPKGSFSTLEIQRTEQGDSAMYLCASSSLGAAKNIQYFGAGTRLSVL.

The chain is built from TRBV11-2 and TRBJ1-6; 8 positions agree with TRBD1. Unmatched junction bases numbered 14, after V lost 5 bases and J lost 14 bases. The germline V gene has CDR1 SGHAT and CDR2 FQNNGV. CDR3 length: 15 amino acids. The CDR3 loop is CASSPGTGGGFSLHF. In DNA form, the CDR3 reads TGTGCCAGCAGCCCGGGGACAGGAGGGGGATTTTCCCTCCACTTT. The full variable domain, rest sourced from reference TRBV11-2 and TRBJ1-6, is EAGVAQSPRYKIIEKRQSVAFWCNPISGHATLYWYQQILGQGPKLLIQFQNNGVVDDSQLPKDRFSAERLKGVDSTLKIQPAKLEDSAVYLCASSPGTGGGFSLHFGNGTRLTVT.

Of note for this clonotype: Given a much more abundant clone one base away, this may be a read error. J is TRBJ1-1 and V is TRBV7-6, with TRBD1 matching over 11 bases. Germline V CDR1 and CDR2: SGHVS, FNYEAQ. This CDR3 contains 15 residues. CDR3 protein: CARSQAGQGGTEAFF. DNA for the CDR3: TGTGCCCGCAGCCAAGCGGGACAGGGGGGTACTGAAGCTTTCTTT. The whole variable domain, remainder taken from reference TRBV7-6 and TRBJ1-1, is GAGVSQSPRYKVTKRGQDVALRCDPISGHVSLYWYRQALGQGPEFLTYFNYEAQQDKSGLPNDRFSAERPEGSISTLTIQRTEQRDSAMYRCARSQAGQGGTEAFFGQGTRLTVV.

This chain connects TRBV7-9 to TRBJ1-4, with D unclear. Germline V gives CDR1 SEHNR, CDR2 FQNEAQ (reference sequence). The CDR3 is made up of 16 amino acids. Trimming removed 1 base at V and 4 bases at J, with 13 bases between. CDR3 nucleotides: TGTGCCAGCAGCTTAGGCGTAGGGAAACTTAATGAAAAACTGTTTTTT. This codes for CASSLGVGKLNEKLFF.

The rearrangement joins TRBV20-1 to TRBJ2-3; either TRBD1 or TRBD2 may fit D (6 bases each). CDR3 length: 16 amino acids. V lost 0 bases and J lost 6, with 19 bases in between. From germline, CDR1 is DFQATT and CDR2 SNEGSKA (reference sequence). Here the CDR3 reads CSARDPAGHPADTQYF. The DNA of the CDR3 is TGCAGTGCTAGAGACCCGGCGGGACACCCGGCCGATACGCAGTATTTT.

This clonotype appeared many times. This chain links TRBV5-4 with TRBJ1-1; D unclear. V lost 0 bases and J 3 bases, leaving 15 bases between the germline ends. CDR3 length: 16 amino acids. Germline V gene sequence: CDR1 SGHNT, CDR2 YYREEE (reference sequence). Here the CDR3 reads CASSLGAGAGYTEAFF. DNA of the CDR3: TGTGCCAGCAGCTTGGGGGCTGGTGCTGGGTACACTGAAGCTTTCTTT. Full variable domain (missing parts from reference TRBV5-4 and TRBJ1-1): ETGVTQSPTHLIKTRGQQVTLRCSSQSGHNTVSWYQQALGQGPQFIFQYYREEENGRGNFPPRFSGLQFPNYSSELNVNALELDDSALYLCASSLGAGAGYTEAFFGQGTRLTVV.

This clonotype was observed at least ten times. The chain has TRBV5-7 and TRBJ2-3; D is unresolved. TRBV5-7 is an open reading frame whose function is uncertain. Trimming cost V 4 bases and J 1 base, with 16 bases left between them. This CDR3 comprises 16 residues. The CDR3 region is CASSPSPLPGTDTQYF. The CDR3 bases are TGTGCCAGCAGCCCATCACCTCTACCAGGCACAGATACGCAGTATTTT.

This clonotype was seen ten or more times. The V gene is TRBV7-9, the J gene TRBJ2-7; possibly TRBD2 for D (5 bases). Germline V lookup: CDR1 SEHNR, CDR2 FQNEAQ (reference sequence). The CDR3 sequence is 11 residues long. V lost 5 bases and J 9 bases, leaving 11 bases between the germline ends. CDR3 nucleotides: TGTGCCAGCAGCCCGGACTCGATGCAGTACTTC. Amino acids: CASSPDSMQYF. Variable domain in full (rest from reference TRBV7-9 and TRBJ2-7): DTGVSQNPRHKITKRGQNVTFRCDPISEHNRLYWYRQTLGQGPEFLTYFQNEAQLEKSRLLSDRFSAERPKGSFSTLEIQRTEQGDSAMYLCASSPDSMQYFGPGTRLTVT.

This clonotype was counted at least ten times. The rearrangement links TRBV29-1 to TRBJ2-7, with 12 nucleotides matching TRBD2. After removal of 4 bases from V and 6 bases from J, the junction contained 7 bases not matched to a gene. The CDR3 has 14 residues. Germline V gene sequence: CDR1 SQVTM, CDR2 ANQGSEA. CDR3 coding DNA: TGCAGCGTTGGAGGACTAGCGGGATTTGGCGAGCAGTACTTC. As protein: CSVGGLAGFGEQYF.

The chain joins TRBV5-1 to TRBJ1-1; possible D gene TRBD1, 6 bases. V gave up 4 bases and J gave up 6 bases, with 13 bases separating them. Germline lookup yields CDR1 SGHRS and CDR2 YFSETQ. The CDR3 has 13 residues. CDR3 sequence reads: CASSIVGGAEAFF. CDR3 nucleotide sequence: TGCGCCAGCAGCATCGTAGGGGGAGCTGAAGCTTTCTTT.

This clonotype was seen more than once but under ten times. The chain links TRBV6-6 to TRBJ2-1; 12 nucleotides align to TRBD2. The CDR3 loop spans 14 amino acids. The junction had 8 bases not matched to a gene; V was cut back by 5 bases and J by 12 bases. Germline CDR1 MNHNY, CDR2 SVGAGI (reference sequence). The chain's CDR3 is CASSPSGGASVQFF. Here the CDR3 DNA reads TGTGCCAGCAGTCCTAGCGGGGGGGCTAGTGTGCAGTTCTTC.

Turning to this clonotype: The junction departs from germline at one end; a sequencing error may be responsible. The chain is built from TRBV3-1 and TRBJ2-5, with D perhaps being TRBD1 or TRBD2 (5 bases each). This CDR3 has 19 amino acids. Germline V gene data show CDR1 as LGHDT and CDR2 as YNNKEL (reference sequence). Here the CDR3 DNA reads TGTGCCGGCAGCCAGACGGGACCGCGGGCTAGGCCCTACCAAGAGACCCAGTACTTC. Residues: CAGSQTGPRARPYQETQYF.

The chain links TRBV12-2 to TRBJ1-1. TRBV12-2 is described as a pseudogene. This CDR3 comprises 16 residues. CDR3 DNA sequence: TGTGCAAGTCGCTTAGTAGGTAGGGCAAGGAACACTGAAGCTTTCTTT. The encoded protein is CASRLVGRARNTEAFF.

Ten or more counts support this clonotype. This rearrangement joins TRBV15 to TRBJ1-1; maybe TRBD1 (5 bases). Trimming stripped 2 bases from V and 6 bases from J, with 19 bases between. The CDR3 runs 16 residues. Germline CDR1 and CDR2: LNHNV and YYDKDF (reference sequence). CDR3 loop: CATSRFSRDSVAEAFF. In DNA, the CDR3 is TGTGCCACCAGCAGATTCTCACGGGACTCTGTGGCTGAAGCTTTCTTT. Supplemented by reference TRBV15 and TRBJ1-1, the full variable domain reads DAMVIQNPRYQVTQFGKPVTLSCSQTLNHNVMYWYQQKSSQAPKLLFHYYDKDFNNEADTPDNFQSRRPNTSFCFLDIRSPGLGDTAMYLCATSRFSRDSVAEAFFGQGTRLTVV.

This clonotype has more than one count but fewer than ten. The rearrangement uses TRBV7-9 and TRBJ1-2; perhaps TRBD1 as D (5 bases). Germline values: CDR1 SEHNR, CDR2 FQNEAQ (reference sequence). The CDR3 runs to 14 residues. The ends were cut back, 5 bases at V and 2 bases at J, with 12 bases in the middle. The CDR3, as DNA: TGTGCCAGCAGCGGACGACAGAACAACTATGGCTACACCTTC. Its protein is CASSGRQNNYGYTF.

The chain couples TRBV6-2 or TRBV6-3 to TRBJ2-7, with 8 bases matching TRBD1. CDR1 and CDR2 (germline): MNHEY, SVGEGT. The CDR3 extends over 13 amino acids. Trimming at V came to 6 bases and at J to 3 bases, leaving 4 bases not matched to a gene. CDR3 DNA: TGTGCCAGCAGGTTGGACAGGGTCTACGAGCAGTACTTC. It encodes CASRLDRVYEQYF.

V and J are TRBV30 and TRBJ2-3; D remains unclear. Trimming stripped 5 bases from V and 6 bases from J, with 6 bases between. CDR1 and CDR2 (germline): GTSNPN, SVGIG (reference sequence). The CDR3 is 10 residues long. The CDR3 nucleotides are TGTGCCTGGCACGGGGATACGCAGTATTTT. Its protein product is CAWHGDTQYF.